The present T cell receptor beta chain was sequenced within a study of PD-1 blockade in classical Hodgkin lymphoma. Regarding the study as a whole: No one has yet defined what causes the repertoire differences, which may be disease activity or prior therapy.

As for time point: newly diagnosed, previously untreated cHL patient sample. Thawed PBMCs underwent magnetic negative selection to yield purified CD4+ T cells. This CDR3 contains 13 residues. CDR1 is KGHSH, CDR2 LQKENI, per germline. V was cut by 1 base and J by 5 bases, with 5 bases left in between. Concerning this clone itself: What it recognizes is unknown.

Clones were sequenced by immunoSEQ multiplex PCR, and TCRdb holds only the in-frame ones, with some missing. The data hold fewer than 25,000 clones, with approximately 92% observed a single time. Sequencing input: CD4+ T cells from blood. The chain couples TRBV18 to TRBJ2-2; D remains ambiguous. The sequence came from a human donor with classical Hodgkin lymphoma. The DNA for the CDR3 is TGTGCCAGCTCACCACGTAGTACCGGGGAGCTGTTTTTT. Protein: CASSPRSTGELFF. Complete variable domain (other parts from reference TRBV18 and TRBJ2-2): NAGVMQNPRHLVRRRGQEARLRCSPMKGHSHVYWYRQLPEEGLKFMVYLQKENIIDESGMPKERFSAEFPKEGPSILRIQQVVRGDSAAYFCASSPRSTGELFFGEGSRLTVL.